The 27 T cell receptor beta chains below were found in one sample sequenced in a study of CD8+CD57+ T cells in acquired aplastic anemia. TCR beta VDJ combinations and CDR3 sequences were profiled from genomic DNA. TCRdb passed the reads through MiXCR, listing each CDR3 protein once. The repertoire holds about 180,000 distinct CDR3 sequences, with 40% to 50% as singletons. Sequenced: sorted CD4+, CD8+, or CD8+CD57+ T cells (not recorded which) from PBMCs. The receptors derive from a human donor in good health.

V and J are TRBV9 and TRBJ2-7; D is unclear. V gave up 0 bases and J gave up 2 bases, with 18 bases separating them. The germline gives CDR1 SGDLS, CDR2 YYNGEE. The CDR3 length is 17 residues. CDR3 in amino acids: CASSVGVRQPSPYEQYF. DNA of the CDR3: TGTGCCAGCAGCGTAGGGGTTCGGCAGCCAAGTCCCTACGAGCAGTACTTC. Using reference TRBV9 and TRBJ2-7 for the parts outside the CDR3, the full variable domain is DSGVTQTPKHLITATGQRVTLRCSPRSGDLSVYWYQQSLDQGLQFLIQYYNGEERAKGNILERFSAQQFPDLHSELNLSSLELGDSALYFCASSVGVRQPSPYEQYFGPGTRLTVT.

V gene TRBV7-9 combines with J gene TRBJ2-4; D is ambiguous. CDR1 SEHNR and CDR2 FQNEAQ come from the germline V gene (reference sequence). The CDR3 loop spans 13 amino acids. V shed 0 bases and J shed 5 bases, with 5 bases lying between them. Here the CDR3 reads CASSLAPENIQYF. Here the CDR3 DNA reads TGTGCCAGCAGCTTAGCTCCGGAAAACATTCAGTACTTC.

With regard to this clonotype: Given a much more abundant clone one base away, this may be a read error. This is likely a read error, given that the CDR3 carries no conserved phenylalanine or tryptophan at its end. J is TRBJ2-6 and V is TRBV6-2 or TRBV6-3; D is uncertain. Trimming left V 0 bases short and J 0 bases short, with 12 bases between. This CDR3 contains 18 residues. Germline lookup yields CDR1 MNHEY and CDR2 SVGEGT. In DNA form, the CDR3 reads TGTGCCAGCAGTTACTCTGGGGTTGGCAACTCTGGGGCCAACGTCCTGACTCTC. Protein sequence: CASSYSGVGNSGANVLTL.

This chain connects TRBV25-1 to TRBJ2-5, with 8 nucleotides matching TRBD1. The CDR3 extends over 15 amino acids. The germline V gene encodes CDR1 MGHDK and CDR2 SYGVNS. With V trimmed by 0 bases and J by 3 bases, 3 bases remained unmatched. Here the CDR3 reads CASSEYTTGEETQYF. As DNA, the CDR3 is TGTGCCAGCAGTGAATACACGACAGGGGAAGAGACCCAGTACTTC.

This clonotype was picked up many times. The CDR3 bases are TGTGCCAGTAGTACCCCACGACAGGAACCTCAGCCCCAGCATTTT. Amino acid sequence: CASSTPRQEPQPQHF. This chain uses TRBV19 with TRBJ1-5; perhaps TRBD1 as D (6 bases). The CDR3 is 15 residues long. Germline values: CDR1 LNHDA, CDR2 SQIVND (reference sequence). V was pared by 4 bases and J by 6 bases, with 16 bases between. The whole variable domain, remainder taken from reference TRBV19 and TRBJ1-5, is DGGITQSPKYLFRKEGQNVTLSCEQNLNHDAMYWYRQDPGQGLRLIYYSQIVNDFQKGDIAEGYSVSREKKESFPLTVTSAQKNPTAFYLCASSTPRQEPQPQHFGDGTRLSIL.

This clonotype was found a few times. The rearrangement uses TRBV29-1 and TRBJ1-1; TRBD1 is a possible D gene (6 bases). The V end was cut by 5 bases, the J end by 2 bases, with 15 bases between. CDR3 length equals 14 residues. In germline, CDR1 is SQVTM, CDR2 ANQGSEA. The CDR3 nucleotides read TGCAGCGTTTCACAACAGGGCTTTAACACTGAAGCTTTCTTT. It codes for CSVSQQGFNTEAFF.

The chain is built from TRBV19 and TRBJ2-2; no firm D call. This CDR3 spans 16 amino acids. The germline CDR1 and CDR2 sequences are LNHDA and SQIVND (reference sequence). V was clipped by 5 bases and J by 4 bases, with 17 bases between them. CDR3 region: CASSPGSPVGTGELFF. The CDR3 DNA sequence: TGTGCCAGTAGTCCAGGCTCCCCCGTGGGCACCGGGGAGCTGTTTTTT. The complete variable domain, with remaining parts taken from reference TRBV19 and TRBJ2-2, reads DGGITQSPKYLFRKEGQNVTLSCEQNLNHDAMYWYRQDPGQGLRLIYYSQIVNDFQKGDIAEGYSVSREKKESFPLTVTSAQKNPTAFYLCASSPGSPVGTGELFFGEGSRLTVL.

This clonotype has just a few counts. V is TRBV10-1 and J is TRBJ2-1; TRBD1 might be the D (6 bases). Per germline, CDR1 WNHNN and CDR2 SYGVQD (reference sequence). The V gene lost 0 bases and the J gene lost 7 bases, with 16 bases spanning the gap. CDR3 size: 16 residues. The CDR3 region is CASSESRGRGSNEQFF. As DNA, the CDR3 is TGCGCCAGCAGTGAGTCGAGGGGAAGGGGGTCGAATGAGCAGTTCTTC.

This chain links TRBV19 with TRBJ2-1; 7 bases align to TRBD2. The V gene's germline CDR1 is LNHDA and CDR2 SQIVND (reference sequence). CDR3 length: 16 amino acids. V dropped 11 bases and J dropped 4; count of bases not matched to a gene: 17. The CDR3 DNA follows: TGTGCCTCTTATCCCAGTGGACTAGATCCTTACAATGAGCAGTTCTTC. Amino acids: CASYPSGLDPYNEQFF.

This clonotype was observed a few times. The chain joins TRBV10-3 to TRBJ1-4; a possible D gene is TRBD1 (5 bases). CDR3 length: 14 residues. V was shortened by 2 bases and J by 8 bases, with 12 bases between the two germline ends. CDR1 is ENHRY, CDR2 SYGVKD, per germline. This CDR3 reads CAISERSGNEKLFF. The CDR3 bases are TGTGCCATCAGTGAGAGGTCAGGGAACGAAAAACTGTTTTTT.

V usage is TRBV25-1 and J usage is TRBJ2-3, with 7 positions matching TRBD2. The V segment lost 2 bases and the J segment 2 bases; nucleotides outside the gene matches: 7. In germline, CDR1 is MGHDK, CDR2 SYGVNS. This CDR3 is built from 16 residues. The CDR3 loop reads CASSERPAGTTDTQYF. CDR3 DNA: TGTGCCAGCAGTGAACGTCCAGCGGGGACCACAGATACGCAGTATTTT.

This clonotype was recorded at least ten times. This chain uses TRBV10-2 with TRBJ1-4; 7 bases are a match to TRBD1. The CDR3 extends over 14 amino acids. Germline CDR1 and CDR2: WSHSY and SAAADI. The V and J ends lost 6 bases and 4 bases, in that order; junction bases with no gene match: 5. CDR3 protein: CASSRDRDNEKLFF. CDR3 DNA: TGCGCCAGCAGCCGGGACAGAGATAATGAAAAACTGTTTTTT.

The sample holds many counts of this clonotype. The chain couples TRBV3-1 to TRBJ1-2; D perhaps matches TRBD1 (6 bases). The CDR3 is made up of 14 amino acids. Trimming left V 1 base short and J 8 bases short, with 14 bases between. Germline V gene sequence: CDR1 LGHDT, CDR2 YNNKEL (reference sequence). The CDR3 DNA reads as TGTGCCAGCAGCCAAGTTCGGACAGTCTACGGCTACACCTTC. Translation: CASSQVRTVYGYTF.

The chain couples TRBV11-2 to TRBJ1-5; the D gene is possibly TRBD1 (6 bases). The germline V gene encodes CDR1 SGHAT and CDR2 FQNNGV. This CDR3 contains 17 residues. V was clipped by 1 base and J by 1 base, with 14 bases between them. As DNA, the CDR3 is TGTGCCAGCAGCTTAGGCGGGGCAGGGACAAGCAATCAGCCCCAGCATTTT. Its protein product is CASSLGGAGTSNQPQHF.

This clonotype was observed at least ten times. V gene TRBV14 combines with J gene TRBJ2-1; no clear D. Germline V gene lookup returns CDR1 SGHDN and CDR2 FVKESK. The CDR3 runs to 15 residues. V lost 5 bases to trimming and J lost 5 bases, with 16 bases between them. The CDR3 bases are TGTGCCAGCAGCAGGACCGCCGGTTCTAACAATGAGCAGTTCTTC. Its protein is CASSRTAGSNNEQFF.

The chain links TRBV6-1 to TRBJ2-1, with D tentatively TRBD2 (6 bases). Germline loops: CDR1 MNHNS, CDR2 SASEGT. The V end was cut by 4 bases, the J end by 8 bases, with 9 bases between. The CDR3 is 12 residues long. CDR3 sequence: CASSARLDEQFF. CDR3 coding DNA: TGTGCCAGCAGTGCCCGACTAGATGAGCAGTTCTTC.

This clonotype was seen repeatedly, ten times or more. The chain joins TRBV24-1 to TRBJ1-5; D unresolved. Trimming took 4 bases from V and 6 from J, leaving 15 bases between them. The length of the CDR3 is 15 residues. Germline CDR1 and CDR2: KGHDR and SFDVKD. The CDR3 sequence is CATSDPRTQVQPQHF. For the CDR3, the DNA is TGTGCCACCAGTGACCCTCGGACGCAGGTTCAGCCCCAGCATTTT.

CDR3 sequence (DNA): TGTGCCACCAGCAGAGGTGGGGCGGGAGGGGGGTCCTACGAGCAGTACTTC. Translation gives CATSRGGAGGGSYEQYF. This chain links TRBV15 with TRBJ2-7, with 9 positions matching TRBD2. The V gene end was trimmed by 1 base and the J gene end by 1 base; junction bases not matched to a gene: 8. The CDR3 has 17 amino acids. CDR1 is LNHNV and CDR2 is YYDKDF in the germline V gene (reference sequence).

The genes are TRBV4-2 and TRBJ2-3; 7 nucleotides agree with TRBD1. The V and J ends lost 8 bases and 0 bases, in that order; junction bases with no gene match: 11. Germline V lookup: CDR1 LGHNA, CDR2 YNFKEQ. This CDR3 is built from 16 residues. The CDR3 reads CASRGGGQASTDTQYF. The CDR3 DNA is TGTGCCAGCCGCGGCGGAGGACAGGCTAGCACAGATACGCAGTATTTT.

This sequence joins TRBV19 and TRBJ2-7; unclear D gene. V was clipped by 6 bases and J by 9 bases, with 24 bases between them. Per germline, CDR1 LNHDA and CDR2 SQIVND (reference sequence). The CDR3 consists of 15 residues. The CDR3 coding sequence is TGTGCCAGTAGCCCTCACGACATAGTGCAGGTTGGGCAGTACTTC. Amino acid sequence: CASSPHDIVQVGQYF. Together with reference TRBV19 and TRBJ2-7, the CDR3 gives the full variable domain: DGGITQSPKYLFRKEGQNVTLSCEQNLNHDAMYWYRQDPGQGLRLIYYSQIVNDFQKGDIAEGYSVSREKKESFPLTVTSAQKNPTAFYLCASSPHDIVQVGQYFGPGTRLTVT.

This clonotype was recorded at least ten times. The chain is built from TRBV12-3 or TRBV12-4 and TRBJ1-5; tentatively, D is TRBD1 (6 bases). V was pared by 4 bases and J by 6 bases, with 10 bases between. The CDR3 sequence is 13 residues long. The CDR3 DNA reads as TGTGCCAGCAGTTCACAGGGAATTCAGCCCCAGCATTTT. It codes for CASSSQGIQPQHF.

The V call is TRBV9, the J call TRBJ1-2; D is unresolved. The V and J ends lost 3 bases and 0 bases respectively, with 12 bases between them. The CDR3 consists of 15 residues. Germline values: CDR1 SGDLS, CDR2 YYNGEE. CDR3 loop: CASSGQVAPNYGYTF. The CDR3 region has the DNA TGTGCCAGCAGCGGACAAGTTGCCCCTAACTATGGCTACACCTTC.

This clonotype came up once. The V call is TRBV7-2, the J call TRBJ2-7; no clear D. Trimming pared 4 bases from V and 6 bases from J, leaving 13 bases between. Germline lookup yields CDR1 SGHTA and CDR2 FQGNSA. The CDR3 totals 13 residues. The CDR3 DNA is TGTGCCAGCAGCTCCAGCCGGGCTACCGAGCAGTACTTC. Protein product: CASSSSRATEQYF.

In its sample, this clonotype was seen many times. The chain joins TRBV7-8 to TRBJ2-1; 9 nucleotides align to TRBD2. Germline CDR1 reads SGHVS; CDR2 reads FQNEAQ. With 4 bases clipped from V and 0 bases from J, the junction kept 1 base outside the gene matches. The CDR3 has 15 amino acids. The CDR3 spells CASSSTSGSYNEQFF. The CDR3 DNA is TGTGCCAGCAGCTCGACTAGCGGCTCCTACAATGAGCAGTTCTTC.

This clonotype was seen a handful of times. This CDR3 is CASSQDPQLTDTQYF. DNA for the CDR3: TGTGCCAGCAGCCAAGACCCCCAGCTCACAGATACGCAGTATTTT. V and J are TRBV4-2 and TRBJ2-3; no definite D call. Germline values: CDR1 LGHNA, CDR2 YNFKEQ. V lost 0 bases to trimming and J lost 2 bases, with 9 bases between them. The CDR3 length is 15 residues.

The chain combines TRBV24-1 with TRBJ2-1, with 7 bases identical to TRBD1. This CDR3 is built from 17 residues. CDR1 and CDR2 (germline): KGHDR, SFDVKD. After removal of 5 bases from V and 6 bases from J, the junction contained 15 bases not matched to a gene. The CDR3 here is CATSGPRTGVRFNEQFF. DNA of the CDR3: TGTGCCACCAGTGGCCCAAGGACAGGAGTCCGATTCAATGAGCAGTTCTTC.

In DNA form, the CDR3 reads TGTGCCACCAGGGACAGCCTGAACACTGAAGCTTTCTTT. It encodes CATRDSLNTEAFF. V gene TRBV24-1 combines with J gene TRBJ1-1; a possible D gene is TRBD1 (6 bases). The CDR3 is made up of 13 amino acids. Trimming removed 7 bases at V and 0 bases at J, with 8 bases between. Germline V gives CDR1 KGHDR, CDR2 SFDVKD.